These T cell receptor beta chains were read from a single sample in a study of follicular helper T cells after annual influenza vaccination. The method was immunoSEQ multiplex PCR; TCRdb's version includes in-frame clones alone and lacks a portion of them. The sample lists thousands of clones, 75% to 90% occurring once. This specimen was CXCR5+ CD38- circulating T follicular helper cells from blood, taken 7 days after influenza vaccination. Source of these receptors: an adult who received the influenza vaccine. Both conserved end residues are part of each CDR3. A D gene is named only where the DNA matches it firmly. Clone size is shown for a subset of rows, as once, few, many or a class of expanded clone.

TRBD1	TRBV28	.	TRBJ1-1	CASSSTLKDRELIQAFF	TGTGCCAGCAGTTCGACACTGAAGGACAGGGAGCTCATCCAAGCTTTCTTT
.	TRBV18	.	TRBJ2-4	CASSPYGAKNIQYF	TGTGCCAGCTCACCATACGGCGCCAAAAACATTCAGTACTTC
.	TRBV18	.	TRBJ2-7	CASSLDVYEQYF	TGTGCCAGCTCACTTGACGTCTACGAGCAGTACTTC
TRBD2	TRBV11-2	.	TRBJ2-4	CASSLDGREGIIAKNIQYF	TGTGCCAGCAGCTTAGATGGACGGGAGGGCATTATAGCCAAAAACATTCAGTACTTC
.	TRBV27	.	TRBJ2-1	CASSISGANNEQFF	TGTGCCAGCAGTATCAGCGGTGCAAACAATGAGCAGTTCTTC
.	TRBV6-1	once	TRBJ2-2	CASSDFGELFF	TGTGCCAGCAGTGATTTCGGGGAGCTGTTTTTT
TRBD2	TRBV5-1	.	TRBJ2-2	CASSPGPSGGDTGELFF	TGCGCCAGCAGCCCTGGCCCGAGCGGGGGCGACACCGGGGAGCTGTTTTTT
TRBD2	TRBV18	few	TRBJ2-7	CASSPGGSSYEQYF	TGTGCCAGCTCACCGGGGGGGAGCTCCTACGAGCAGTACTTC
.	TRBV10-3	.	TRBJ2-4	CAIRVENIQYF	TGTGCCATCAGGGTCGAAAACATTCAGTACTTC
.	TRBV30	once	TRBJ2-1	CAWSVGVYNEQFF	TGTGCCTGGAGTGTAGGAGTCTACAATGAGCAGTTCTTC
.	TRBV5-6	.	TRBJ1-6	CASSFYGHNNSPLHF	TGTGCCAGCAGCTTCTACGGACACAATAATTCACCCCTCCACTTT
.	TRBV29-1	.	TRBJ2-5	CSVWGDIGQETQYF	TGCAGCGTTTGGGGGGATATAGGGCAAGAGACCCAGTACTTC
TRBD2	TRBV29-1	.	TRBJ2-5	CSVEVGGEGYQETQYF	TGCAGCGTTGAAGTGGGGGGGGAGGGGTACCAAGAGACCCAGTACTTC
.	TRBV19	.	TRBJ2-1	CASSPTTRVWTNNEQFF	TGTGCCAGTAGTCCGACAACGAGAGTATGGACTAACAATGAGCAGTTCTTC
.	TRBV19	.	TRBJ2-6	CASSPLEGHISGANVLTF	TGTGCCAGTAGCCCTCTTGAGGGACACATCTCTGGGGCCAACGTCCTGACTTTC
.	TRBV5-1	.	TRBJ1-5	CASSLGQSNQPQHF	TGCGCCAGCAGCTTAGGGCAGAGCAATCAGCCCCAGCATTTT
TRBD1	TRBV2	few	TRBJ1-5	CASAGGISNQPQHF	TGTGCCAGCGCAGGGGGTATTAGCAATCAGCCCCAGCATTTT
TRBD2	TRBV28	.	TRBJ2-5	CASSKRGAGDATQYF	TGTGCCAGCAGTAAGCGGGGCGCGGGGGACGCGACCCAGTACTTC
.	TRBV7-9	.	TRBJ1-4	CASSYGLGGDSATNEKLFF	TGTGCCAGCAGCTACGGACTTGGGGGCGACTCTGCAACTAATGAAAAACTGTTTTTT
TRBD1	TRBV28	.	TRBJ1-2	CASSSDRGRGYTF	TGTGCCAGCAGTTCTGACAGGGGCCGTGGCTACACCTTC
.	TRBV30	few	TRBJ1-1	CAWSGGRTAFF	TGTGCCTGGAGTGGGGGAAGGACAGCTTTCTTT
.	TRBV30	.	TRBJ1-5	CAWSVPGYDQPQHF	TGTGCCTGGAGTGTACCCGGGTATGATCAGCCCCAGCATTTT
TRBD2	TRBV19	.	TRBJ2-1	CASSMGLAGGYNEQFF	TGTGCCAGTAGTATGGGACTAGCGGGGGGTTACAATGAGCAGTTCTTC
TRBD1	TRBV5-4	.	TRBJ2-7	CASSGSGQSYEQYF	TGTGCCAGCAGCGGGTCGGGACAGTCCTACGAGCAGTACTTC
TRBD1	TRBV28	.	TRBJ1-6	CASSSPGQGSSYNSPLHF	TGTGCCAGCAGCTCCCCGGGACAGGGTAGCTCCTATAATTCACCCCTCCACTTT
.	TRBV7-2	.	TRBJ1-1	CASTLQRNTEAFF	TGTGCCAGCACTCTACAGAGGAACACTGAAGCTTTCTTT
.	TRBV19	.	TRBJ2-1	CASSIGGGWSANEQFF	TGTGCCAGTAGTATCGGTGGGGGCTGGTCTGCCAATGAGCAGTTCTTC
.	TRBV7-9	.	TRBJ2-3	CASSVTLGGADTQYF	TGTGCCAGCAGCGTTACCCTCGGTGGGGCAGATACGCAGTATTTT
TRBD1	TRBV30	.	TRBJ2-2	CAWSLGQGAGELFF	TGTGCCTGGAGTCTAGGACAGGGTGCCGGGGAGCTGTTTTTT
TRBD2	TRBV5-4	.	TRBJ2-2	CASSPKERGNTGELFF	TGTGCCAGCAGCCCTAAGGAGCGGGGGAACACCGGGGAGCTGTTTTTT
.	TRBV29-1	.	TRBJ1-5	CSVGGGRDQPQHF	TGCAGCGTTGGGGGGGGACGGGACCAGCCCCAGCATTTT
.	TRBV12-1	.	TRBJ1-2	CASSFGGYTF	TGTGCCAGCAGCTTTGGTGGCTACACCTTC
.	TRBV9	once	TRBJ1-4	CASSVATGGYEKLFF	TGTGCCAGCAGCGTAGCTACCGGGGGTTATGAAAAACTGTTTTTT
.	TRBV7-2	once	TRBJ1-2	CASSLKGLGGGYTF	TGTGCCAGCAGCTTAAAAGGCCTCGGGGGGGGCTACACCTTC
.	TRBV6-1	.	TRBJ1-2	CASAQGNYGYTF	TGTGCCAGCGCCCAGGGCAACTATGGCTACACCTTC
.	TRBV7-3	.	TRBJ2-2	CASSLGQQAGELFF	TGTGCCAGCAGCTTAGGCCAACAGGCCGGGGAGCTGTTTTTT
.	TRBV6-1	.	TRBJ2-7	CASWQGWGEQYF	TGTGCCAGCTGGCAAGGATGGGGCGAGCAGTACTTC
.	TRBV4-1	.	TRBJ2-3	CASSERTSLGTDTQYF	TGCGCCAGCAGCGAAAGAACGAGCCTTGGGACAGATACGCAGTATTTT
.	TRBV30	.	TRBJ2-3	CAWSIEGIGSDTQYF	TGTGCCTGGAGTATTGAGGGGATAGGATCAGATACGCAGTATTTT
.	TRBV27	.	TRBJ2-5	CASSLRGAETQYF	TGTGCCAGCAGTTTACGAGGGGCGGAGACCCAGTACTTC
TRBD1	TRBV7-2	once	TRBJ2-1	CASSTRQGRYNEQFF	TGTGCCAGCAGCACGAGACAGGGTCGGTACAATGAGCAGTTCTTC
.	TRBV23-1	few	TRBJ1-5	CASGVRDAIQPQHF	TGCGCCAGCGGAGTCCGGGACGCCATTCAGCCCCAGCATTTT
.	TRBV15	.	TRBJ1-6	CATSRDLAEPLHF	TGTGCCACCAGCAGAGATTTAGCAGAACCCCTCCACTTT
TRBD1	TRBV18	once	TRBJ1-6	CASSPPSGTGGFPLHF	TGTGCCAGCTCACCACCTTCCGGGACAGGGGGTTTCCCCCTCCACTTT
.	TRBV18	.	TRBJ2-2	CASSLQGAQGSGELFF	TGTGCCAGCTCGCTACAGGGTGCTCAAGGGTCCGGGGAGCTGTTTTTT
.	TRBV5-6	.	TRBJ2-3	CASSLGGPTDTQYF	TGTGCCAGCAGCCTCGGGGGGCCAACAGATACGCAGTATTTT
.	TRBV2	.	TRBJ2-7	CASSGRTVPYEQYF	TGTGCCAGCAGTGGACGGACGGTTCCCTACGAGCAGTACTTC
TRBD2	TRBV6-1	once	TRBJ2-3	CASSENLGGGALDTQYF	TGTGCCAGCAGTGAAAATTTGGGCGGGGGGGCCCTAGATACGCAGTATTTT
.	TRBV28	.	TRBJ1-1	CASSQGGSGTEAFF	TGTGCCAGCAGCCAGGGCGGGTCGGGTACTGAAGCTTTCTTT
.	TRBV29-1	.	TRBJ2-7	CSVKGVDEQYF	TGCAGCGTAAAAGGGGTTGACGAGCAGTACTTC
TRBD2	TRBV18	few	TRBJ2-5	CASSPPPGGPRETQYF	TGTGCCAGCTCACCACCGCCGGGGGGGCCGAGAGAGACCCAGTACTTC